One and the same sample provided the 31 T cell receptor beta chains below, sequenced in a study of T-cell reconstitution after alpha-beta-depleted transplantation in children. Preparing the TCRbeta library involved the use of unique molecular identifiers. TCRdb recomputed calls from the PCR reads with MiXCR, one row per CDR3 protein. Among some 450,000 distinct CDR3 sequences listed, 43% were seen once. The sample was PBMCs, taken before TCRalphabeta/CD19-depleted stem cell transplant. Receptor source: a girl aged 2 to 9 with aplastic anemia, due to receive a stem cell transplant.

This rearrangement joins TRBV20-1 to TRBJ2-5; D is uncertain. Germline V lookup: CDR1 DFQATT, CDR2 SNEGSKA (reference sequence). The CDR3 loop spans 10 amino acids. DNA of the CDR3: TGCAGCCCCCGACGCGAGACCCAGTACTTC. Protein product: CSPRRETQYF.

The chain uses TRBV10-3 and TRBJ2-7; D perhaps matches TRBD2 (5 bases). Trimming stripped 6 bases from V and 2 bases from J, with 14 bases between. CDR3 length: 14 residues. Per the germline V gene, CDR1 is ENHRY and CDR2 is SYGVKD. The CDR3 region has the DNA TGTGCCATCAGCCCGGGGTCACCGCCCTACGAGCAGTACTTC. Residues: CAISPGSPPYEQYF.

This clonotype came up many times. The V and J genes are TRBV6-5 and TRBJ2-7; TRBD2 matches 9 bases. From germline, CDR1 is MNHEY and CDR2 SVGAGI. The length of the CDR3 is 16 residues. With V trimmed by 2 bases and J by 1 base, 6 bases remained unmatched. In DNA, the CDR3 is TGTGCCAGCAGTTACCCAGCAGCGGGAGGTTCCTACGAGCAGTACTTC. Its translation: CASSYPAAGGSYEQYF.

This clonotype was recorded once. The chain has TRBV12-3 or TRBV12-4 and TRBJ1-2; D gene ambiguous. The CDR3 runs 12 residues. Trimming removed 4 bases from V and 5 bases from J, with 8 bases in between. The CDR3 nucleotides read TGTGCCAGCAGTTCCGGGATGTATGGCTACACCTTC. Translation gives CASSSGMYGYTF.

The chain recombines TRBV14 with TRBJ2-1; 7 bases are shared with TRBD2. This CDR3 is built from 13 residues. The trim removed 3 bases at V and 6 bases at J, leaving 2 bases unmatched. Germline V gene lookup returns CDR1 SGHDN and CDR2 FVKESK. DNA for the CDR3: TGTGCCAGCAGCCACAGACTAGCCAATGAGCAGTTCTTC. The encoded protein is CASSHRLANEQFF.

The J gene is TRBJ1-1, the V gene TRBV6-1, with 8 bases that match TRBD1. Germline values: CDR1 MNHNS, CDR2 SASEGT. This CDR3 comprises 16 residues. The junction had 6 bases not matched to a gene; V was cut back by 3 bases and J by 0 bases. The CDR3 is CASSDRAGGMNTEAFF. The CDR3 nucleotides read TGTGCCAGCAGTGATAGGGCAGGGGGCATGAACACTGAAGCTTTCTTT.

This clonotype was seen a handful of times. This chain links TRBV20-1 with TRBJ2-1; a possible D gene is TRBD1 (5 bases). Germline lookup yields CDR1 DFQATT and CDR2 SNEGSKA (reference sequence). Trimming stripped 7 bases from V and 6 bases from J, with 16 bases between. CDR3 length equals 13 residues. The CDR3 sequence: CSVDGPTGNEQFF. The CDR3 DNA follows: TGCAGTGTTGACGGGCCAACAGGCAATGAGCAGTTCTTC.

The chain links TRBV5-1 to TRBJ2-7, with 14 bases lining up with TRBD2. The CDR3 runs 17 residues. Per the germline V gene, CDR1 is SGHRS and CDR2 is YFSETQ. V lost 4 bases to trimming and J lost 4 bases; unmatched junction nucleotides: 10. Here the CDR3 DNA reads TGCGCCAGCAGCCAAGGACTAGCGGGAGGCCTCCCGTACGAGCAGTACTTC. This codes for CASSQGLAGGLPYEQYF.

This clonotype was seen a handful of times. V gene TRBV20-1 combines with J gene TRBJ2-6; weak D call: TRBD2 (5 bases). Between the trimmed V and J ends, which lost 2 bases and 1 base, there was a span of 6 bases. CDR3 length: 14 residues. From germline, CDR1 is DFQATT and CDR2 SNEGSKA (reference sequence). In DNA form, the CDR3 reads TGCAGTGCTAGACGAGGGTCTGGGGCCAACGTCCTGACTTTC. Residues: CSARRGSGANVLTF.

This chain joins TRBV7-3 and TRBJ2-3; D perhaps matches TRBD2 (5 bases). V lost 1 base to trimming and J lost 6 bases, with 8 bases between them. This CDR3 has 13 residues. In germline, CDR1 is SGHTA, CDR2 FQGTGA. The CDR3, as DNA: TGTGCCAGCAGCTTAAGTAGGGAGGATACGCAGTATTTT. It codes for CASSLSREDTQYF.

The chain joins TRBV7-9 to TRBJ2-5, with no clear D. Germline CDR1 SEHNR, CDR2 FQNEAQ (reference sequence). The CDR3 has 10 amino acids. Between the trimmed V and J ends, which lost 10 bases and 2 bases, there was a span of 5 bases. The DNA for the CDR3 is TGTGCCAACCTACAAGAGACCCAGTACTTC. Its protein is CANLQETQYF.

This chain links TRBV29-1 with TRBJ2-1, with D possibly matching TRBD2 (7 bases). V was pared by 5 bases and J by 10 bases, with 15 bases between. The CDR3 consists of 12 residues. Germline assignment: CDR1 SQVTM and CDR2 ANQGSEA. This chain's CDR3 is CSVLAGGGEQFF. The CDR3 bases are TGCAGCGTTCTTGCTGGCGGGGGCGAGCAGTTCTTC.

This clonotype has only a few counts. The chain uses TRBV7-2 and TRBJ2-4, with D perhaps given as TRBD1 or TRBD2 (6 bases each). The CDR3 sequence is 14 residues long. Germline CDR1 is SGHTA and CDR2 is FQGNSA. V lost 5 bases, J lost 2 bases, and 10 bases lay in between. CDR3: CASSRGATKNIQYF. The CDR3, as DNA: TGTGCCAGCAGCAGGGGGGCAACCAAAAACATTCAGTACTTC.

The chain joins TRBV15 to TRBJ1-2, with D perhaps matching TRBD1 (6 bases). Trimming cost V 0 bases and J 3 bases, with 8 bases left between them. The CDR3 is 14 amino acids. CDR1 is LNHNV, CDR2 YYDKDF, per germline (reference sequence). CDR3 loop: CATSREGGDYGYTF. In DNA, the CDR3 is TGTGCCACCAGCAGAGAGGGGGGCGACTATGGCTACACCTTC. The variable domain in full, completed from reference TRBV15 and TRBJ1-2, reads DAMVIQNPRYQVTQFGKPVTLSCSQTLNHNVMYWYQQKSSQAPKLLFHYYDKDFNNEADTPDNFQSRRPNTSFCFLDIRSPGLGDTAMYLCATSREGGDYGYTFGSGTRLTVV.

This clonotype has just one count. V and J are TRBV4-2 and TRBJ1-2; D remains ambiguous. CDR3 length: 14 residues. CDR1 and CDR2 from the germline V gene are LGHNA and YNFKEQ. V dropped 0 bases and J dropped 3 bases, with 8 bases sitting between them. The CDR3 bases are TGTGCCAGCAGCCAAGATCAAAGGGACTATGGCTACACCTTC. Protein sequence: CASSQDQRDYGYTF.

As regards this clonotype: Just one base apart from a much larger clone, this may be a read error. The V and J genes are TRBV5-1 and TRBJ2-1; 11 nucleotides match TRBD2. V was clipped by 4 bases and J by 9 bases; unmatched bases: 12. The CDR3 runs 16 residues. The germline gives CDR1 SGHRS, CDR2 YFSETQ. For the CDR3, the DNA is TGCGCCAGCAGCCCGGGACTAGCGGTTTCCAACATTGAGCAGTTCTTC. As protein: CASSPGLAVSNIEQFF. Complete variable domain (other parts from reference TRBV5-1 and TRBJ2-1): KAGVTQTPRYLIKTRGQQVTLSCSPISGHRSVSWYQQTPGQGLQFLFEYFSETQRNKGNFPGRFSGRQFSNSRSEMNVSTLELGDSALYLCASSPGLAVSNIEQFFGPGTRLTVL.

This clonotype was seen at least ten times. The chain couples TRBV12-3 or TRBV12-4 to TRBJ2-1, with 10 positions matching TRBD2. V lost 9 bases, J lost 0 bases, and 14 bases stayed unmatched. This CDR3 spans 18 amino acids. The DNA for the CDR3 is TGTGCCAGTGAGAAGCGGGAGGGCCTACTCCTCTCCTACAATGAGCAGTTCTTC. Its protein product is CASEKREGLLLSYNEQFF.

The V call is TRBV29-1, the J call TRBJ2-1; 8 bases are shared with TRBD1. Looked up from germline, CDR1 is SQVTM and CDR2 is ANQGSEA. J was trimmed by 8 bases and V by 2 bases; bases with no gene match: 11. The CDR3 is 15 amino acids. The CDR3 DNA reads TGCAGCGTTGAATCCATTGACAGGGGCCGAGATGAGCAGTTCTTC. This codes for CSVESIDRGRDEQFF.

The CDR3 loop is CASRATGGVKTQYF. The DNA of the CDR3 is TGTGCCAGCAGGGCGACAGGCGGCGTGAAGACCCAGTACTTC. The chain joins TRBV2 to TRBJ2-5; D may be TRBD1 (6 bases). Between the trimmed V and J ends, which lost 6 bases and 6 bases, there was a span of 17 bases. This CDR3 comprises 14 residues. Germline V gene sequence: CDR1 SNHLY, CDR2 FYNNEI.

This clonotype appeared a few times. The chain has TRBV29-1 and TRBJ2-1, with no clear D. V was clipped by 2 bases and J by 6 bases, with 17 bases between them. The CDR3 totals 15 residues. CDR1 and CDR2 (germline): SQVTM, ANQGSEA. The CDR3 reads CSVEIKEQLINEQFF. CDR3 sequence (DNA): TGCAGCGTTGAAATTAAGGAGCAGCTAATCAATGAGCAGTTCTTC.

This clonotype has at least ten counts. The chain employs TRBV5-1 and TRBJ2-5, with unresolved D. Per germline, CDR1 SGHRS and CDR2 YFSETQ. V was cut by 1 base and J by 5 bases, with 6 bases left in between. The CDR3 loop spans 12 amino acids. The CDR3 protein is CASSLSRETQYF. The DNA for the CDR3 is TGCGCCAGCAGCTTGAGTCGGGAGACCCAGTACTTC.

The chain is built from TRBV28 and TRBJ2-1, with 12 bases fitting TRBD2. The CDR3 sequence is 17 residues long. The V and J ends lost 2 bases and 1 base, in that order; junction bases with no gene match: 3. The germline V gene encodes CDR1 MDHEN and CDR2 SYDVKM. The CDR3 bases are TGTGCCAGCAGTTTACCTAGCGGGGGGGCATCCTACAATGAGCAGTTCTTC. Translated, it gives CASSLPSGGASYNEQFF.

V gene TRBV2 combines with J gene TRBJ1-2; D is unclear. Germline V gives CDR1 SNHLY, CDR2 FYNNEI. This CDR3 is built from 12 residues. Trimming took 2 bases from V and 9 from J, leaving 10 bases between them. Written as DNA, the CDR3 is TGTGCCAGCAGTGAAAACAGCCAGCGCTACACCTTC. As protein: CASSENSQRYTF.

A few counts support this clonotype. The chain has TRBV28 and TRBJ1-1; D gene uncertain. From germline, CDR1 is MDHEN and CDR2 SYDVKM. V was cut by 6 bases and J by 2 bases, with 13 bases left in between. This CDR3 region has 14 residues. The CDR3 nucleotides are TGTGCCAGCAGGAATTCGGGGTTTAACACTGAAGCTTTCTTT. Its translation is CASRNSGFNTEAFF.

V gene TRBV13 combines with J gene TRBJ1-3, with TRBD1 as a possible D gene (6 bases). CDR3 length: 15 residues. Trimming removed 5 bases from V and 0 bases from J, with 11 bases in between. Germline CDR1 is PRHDT and CDR2 is FYEKMQ (reference sequence). DNA for the CDR3: TGTGCCAGCAGCAAGGGGGACACCTCTGGAAACACCATATATTTT. Translating gives CASSKGDTSGNTIYF.

This clonotype was detected many times. CDR3 in amino acids: CASSLIAGMNTGELFF. The CDR3 region has the DNA TGTGCCAGCAGCTTAATAGCGGGAATGAACACCGGGGAGCTGTTTTTT. This chain joins TRBV11-1 and TRBJ2-2; TRBD2 agrees at 8 bases. This CDR3 has 16 amino acids. The J segment lost 1 base and the V segment lost 2 bases, leaving 3 bases of the junction unmatched. Germline loops: CDR1 SGHAT, CDR2 FQDESV (reference sequence).

The chain uses TRBV29-1 and TRBJ2-6; 7 nucleotides align to TRBD1. The CDR3 spans 16 residues. The V gene end was trimmed by 4 bases and the J gene end by 3 bases; junction bases not matched to a gene: 9. Per germline, CDR1 SQVTM and CDR2 ANQGSEA. Here the CDR3 reads CSVGGGSSFGANVLTF. The CDR3 DNA reads TGCAGCGTTGGAGGGGGCTCAAGCTTTGGGGCCAACGTCCTGACTTTC.

This clonotype turned up a few times. The V and J genes are TRBV7-8 and TRBJ1-4; D possibly corresponds to TRBD1 (6 bases). This CDR3 region has 18 residues. Germline V lookup: CDR1 SGHVS, CDR2 FQNEAQ. V was clipped by 5 bases and J by 5 bases, with 24 bases between them. The CDR3 nucleotides read TGTGCCAGCAGCGGATGGACAGAAAAAACAGATTCAAATGAAAAACTGTTTTTT. This translates into CASSGWTEKTDSNEKLFF.

This clonotype was recorded at least ten times. The chain couples TRBV5-1 to TRBJ1-4; D call uncertain. Per the germline V gene, CDR1 is SGHRS and CDR2 is YFSETQ. The CDR3 totals 16 residues. The V end lost 3 bases, the J end lost 0 bases, and 12 bases lay between the germline ends. CDR3 residues: CASSSLDGATNEKLFF. As DNA, the CDR3 is TGCGCCAGCAGCTCCCTGGACGGAGCAACTAATGAAAAACTGTTTTTT.

Ten or more counts support this clonotype. The V call is TRBV20-1, the J call TRBJ2-1; D is unclear. The CDR3 runs to 12 residues. CDR1 DFQATT and CDR2 SNEGSKA come from the germline V gene (reference sequence). With 0 bases removed from V and 7 bases from J, the gap between germline ends came to 7 bases. CDR3 DNA sequence: TGCAGTGCTAGAGATCTAGGAAATGAGCAGTTCTTC. This translates into CSARDLGNEQFF.

The V and J genes are TRBV5-5 and TRBJ2-7; D perhaps matches TRBD1 (6 bases). In germline, CDR1 is SGHKS, CDR2 YYEKEE (reference sequence). This CDR3 has 14 residues. V lost 4 bases, J lost 2 bases, and 13 bases lay in between. The CDR3 protein is CASSGVRGAYEQYF. DNA of the CDR3: TGTGCCAGCAGCGGGGTCAGGGGAGCCTACGAGCAGTACTTC.